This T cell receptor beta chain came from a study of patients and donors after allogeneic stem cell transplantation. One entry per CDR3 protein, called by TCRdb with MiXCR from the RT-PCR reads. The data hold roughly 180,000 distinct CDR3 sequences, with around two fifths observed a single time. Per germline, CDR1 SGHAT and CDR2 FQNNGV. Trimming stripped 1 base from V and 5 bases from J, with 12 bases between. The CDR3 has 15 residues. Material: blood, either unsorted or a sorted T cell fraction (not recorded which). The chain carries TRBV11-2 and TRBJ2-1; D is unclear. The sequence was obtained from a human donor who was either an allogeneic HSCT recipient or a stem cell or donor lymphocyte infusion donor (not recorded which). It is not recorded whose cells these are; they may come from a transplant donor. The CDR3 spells CASSLAGNPDNEQFF. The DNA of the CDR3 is TGTGCCAGCAGCTTAGCAGGTAACCCGGACAATGAGCAGTTCTTC.